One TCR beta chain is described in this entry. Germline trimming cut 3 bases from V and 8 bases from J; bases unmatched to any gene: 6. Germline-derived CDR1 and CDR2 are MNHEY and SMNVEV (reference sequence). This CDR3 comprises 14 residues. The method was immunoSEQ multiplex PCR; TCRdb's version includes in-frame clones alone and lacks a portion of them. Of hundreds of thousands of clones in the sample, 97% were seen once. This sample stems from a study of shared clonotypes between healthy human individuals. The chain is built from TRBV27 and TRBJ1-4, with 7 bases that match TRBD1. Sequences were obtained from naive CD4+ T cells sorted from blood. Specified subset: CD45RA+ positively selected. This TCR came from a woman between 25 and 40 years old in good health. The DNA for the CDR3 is TGTGCCAGCAGTTTGTCCAGGGGGGAGGAAAAACTGTTTTTT. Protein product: CASSLSRGEEKLFF.